This TCR beta chain was obtained from a study of CD8+CD57+ T cells in acquired aplastic anemia. Study results and limitations: Overlap between patients and controls comprised roughly 28 CD8+ CDR3 sequences.

The length of the CDR3 is 14 residues. The V gene lost 10 bases and the J gene lost 4 bases, with 20 bases spanning the gap. Germline-derived CDR1 and CDR2 are LNHDA and SQIVND (reference sequence). Patients chosen for sequencing had shown CD8+CD57+ cell expansion by flow cytometry. Severe acquired aplastic anemia was present in every patient. As for this clonotype: Its antigen is currently unknown.

Genomic DNA was employed as the template in profiling TCR beta VDJ and CDR3. TCRdb redid the calling of the reads with MiXCR, one entry per CDR3 protein. The sample records 150,000 or so distinct CDR3 sequences, about half being singletons. The receptor comes from a human donor with aplastic anemia. Sequencing input: sorted CD4+, CD8+, or CD8+CD57+ T cells (not recorded which) from PBMCs. The rearrangement links TRBV19 to TRBJ2-7, with TRBD1 as a possible D gene (5 bases). CDR3 amino acids: CATSRASTTYEQYF. The CDR3 nucleotides read TGTGCCACAAGCAGGGCTAGTACGACATACGAGCAGTACTTC.